Below are 15 T cell receptor beta chains sequenced from a single sample in a study of cytomegalovirus exposure and HLA in healthy donors. The PCR employed 60 Vbeta primers together with 13 Jbeta primers. Assay used: immunoSEQ multiplex PCR; TCRdb lists only in-frame clones, some missing. The sample yields approximately 170,000 clones, roughly 80% seen once. Sequenced sample: PBMCs. Source of these receptors: a male donor in good health and CMV-seronegative.

V usage is TRBV10-2 and J usage is TRBJ2-7, with 8 positions matching TRBD2. In germline, CDR1 is WSHSY, CDR2 SAAADI. This CDR3 contains 16 residues. With 7 bases clipped from V and 3 bases from J, the junction kept 14 bases outside the gene matches. The CDR3 bases are TGCGCCAGCACCACCACTCCGGGACTAGAACTCTACGAGCAGTACTTC. It yields the protein CASTTTPGLELYEQYF.

V usage is TRBV5-6 and J usage is TRBJ1-4; TRBD1 is a possible D gene (6 bases). The CDR3 runs to 15 residues. CDR1 SGHDT and CDR2 YYEEEE come from the germline V gene. Trimming stripped 3 bases from V and 6 bases from J, with 15 bases between. This CDR3 reads CASSSTGKGDEKLFF. CDR3 coding DNA: TGTGCCAGCAGCTCCACAGGGAAGGGGGATGAAAAACTGTTTTTT.

The table lists this clone with a few counts. This sequence joins TRBV4-3 and TRBJ2-1; TRBD2 might be the D (6 bases). CDR3 length equals 14 residues. Germline V gene lookup returns CDR1 LGHNA and CDR2 YSLEER. Trimming took 1 base from V and 7 from J, leaving 11 bases between them. The CDR3 loop reads CASSQGTTGNEQFF. DNA for the CDR3: TGCGCCAGCAGCCAAGGGACTACCGGGAATGAGCAGTTCTTC.

The chain is built from TRBV7-2 and TRBJ2-7; 9 nucleotides agree with TRBD1. V shed 5 bases and J 3 bases; nucleotides not matched to a gene: 8. This CDR3 is built from 15 residues. Germline V gene data show CDR1 as SGHTA and CDR2 as FQGNSA. CDR3: CASSLGWTGVYEQYF. CDR3 in DNA: TGTGCCAGCAGCCTAGGGTGGACAGGGGTCTACGAGCAGTACTTC.

This chain uses TRBV27 with TRBJ2-7; TRBD1 is a possible D gene (5 bases). V lost 2 bases, J lost 4 bases, and 15 bases lay in between. Germline CDR1 and CDR2: MNHEY and SMNVEV (reference sequence). The CDR3 covers 15 residues. The CDR3 here is CASSLQGLGGYEQYF. The CDR3 nucleotides read TGTGCCAGCAGTTTACAGGGCTTAGGTGGGTACGAGCAGTACTTC.

This chain uses TRBV5-4 with TRBJ2-7; possible D gene TRBD1, 6 bases. The CDR3 loop spans 13 amino acids. Looked up from germline, CDR1 is SGHNT and CDR2 is YYREEE (reference sequence). CDR3 DNA: TGTGCTTCAAGGGACAAAGACTCCTACGAGCAGTACTTC. Its translation is CASRDKDSYEQYF. The full variable domain, rest sourced from reference TRBV5-4 and TRBJ2-7, is ETGVTQSPTHLIKTRGQQVTLRCSSQSGHNTVSWYQQALGQGPQFIFQYYREEENGRGNFPPRFSGLQFPNYSSELNVNALELDDSALYLCASRDKDSYEQYFGPGTRLTVT.

This sequence joins TRBV15 and TRBJ1-4, with D maybe TRBD1 (5 bases). Germline-derived CDR1 and CDR2 are LNHNV and YYDKDF (reference sequence). This CDR3 is 15 amino acids long. The germline V and J ends were trimmed by 5 bases and 0 bases, with 10 bases remaining between them. CDR3 sequence: CATSRRQTTNEKLFF. The CDR3 DNA follows: TGTGCCACCAGCCGACGACAGACAACTAATGAAAAACTGTTTTTT.

This chain links TRBV7-2 with TRBJ2-3; D gene ambiguous. This CDR3 has 13 amino acids. The V end lost 1 base, the J end lost 7 bases, and 9 bases lay between the germline ends. Per germline, CDR1 SGHTA and CDR2 FQGNSA. CDR3 protein: CASSLGIANTQYF. In DNA form, the CDR3 reads TGTGCCAGCAGCTTAGGGATAGCAAATACGCAGTATTTT.

This clone was recorded a few times. The chain uses TRBV5-1 and TRBJ2-5; unclear D gene. The CDR3 is 11 amino acids. With 6 bases removed from V and 5 bases from J, the gap between germline ends came to 8 bases. CDR1 SGHRS and CDR2 YFSETQ come from the germline V gene. DNA for the CDR3: TGCGCCAGCAAGTACGAGGAGACCCAGTACTTC. Amino acids: CASKYEETQYF.

The gene calls are TRBV11-2 and TRBJ2-7, with 8 bases that match TRBD2. Trimming at V came to 5 bases and at J to 1 base, leaving 10 bases not matched to a gene. The CDR3 has 16 residues. Germline V gives CDR1 SGHAT, CDR2 FQNNGV. Here the CDR3 DNA reads TGTGCCAGCAGCCCCCCCGGGGGGGGATTATCCTACGAGCAGTACTTC. It yields the protein CASSPPGGGLSYEQYF.

The V and J genes are TRBV27 and TRBJ2-1, with 11 bases fitting TRBD2. V dropped 2 bases and J dropped 7; count of bases not matched to a gene: 4. Per the germline V gene, CDR1 is MNHEY and CDR2 is SMNVEV (reference sequence). The CDR3 consists of 15 residues. The CDR3 spells CASSLTSGSRNEQFF. For the CDR3, the DNA is TGTGCCAGCAGTTTAACTAGCGGGAGTAGGAATGAGCAGTTCTTC.

The chain joins TRBV11-2 to TRBJ2-7, with 12 bases that match TRBD2. CDR3 size: 15 residues. J was trimmed by 1 base and V by 5 bases; bases with no gene match: 3. Per the germline V gene, CDR1 is SGHAT and CDR2 is FQNNGV. The CDR3 DNA reads TGTGCCAGCAGCCTTACTAGCGGGGGGTCCTACGAGCAGTACTTC. Amino acid sequence: CASSLTSGGSYEQYF.

This rearrangement joins TRBV6-4 to TRBJ1-5; D may be TRBD1 (5 bases). Trimming took off 8 bases at V and 1 base at J, with 12 bases between the two ends. The CDR3 extends over 14 amino acids. The germline V gene encodes CDR1 MRHNA and CDR2 SNTAGT. CDR3 nucleotide sequence: TGTGCCAGCCAGGGTGGGAAAAGCAATCAGCCCCAGCATTTT. It is translated as CASQGGKSNQPQHF.

The table lists this clone with a few counts. The sample has other DNA sequences that encode this CDR3 too. The chain joins TRBV7-3 to TRBJ2-3; D is unclear. The CDR3 sequence is 14 residues long. CDR1 is SGHTA and CDR2 is FQGTGA in the germline V gene. Trimming cost V 2 bases and J 1 base, with 7 bases left between them. Written as DNA, the CDR3 is TGTGCCAGCAGCTTATCTGGAGGCACAGATACGCAGTATTTT. It yields the protein CASSLSGGTDTQYF.

This clone was counted only a few times. V and J are TRBV28 and TRBJ1-1; D not resolved. Trimming removed 8 bases at V and 1 base at J, with 14 bases between. The CDR3 length is 14 residues. Germline V gene data show CDR1 as MDHEN and CDR2 as SYDVKM. The CDR3 loop reads CASRGRGPNTEAFF. CDR3 DNA: TGTGCCAGCCGAGGAAGAGGGCCGAACACTGAAGCTTTCTTT.